Listed below are T cell receptor beta chains from one sample, sequenced in a study of blood T cell repertoires in COVID-19. Using immunoSEQ multiplex PCR, the repertoire was profiled, and TCRdb retains in-frame clones only, with some absent. The table has 60,000 to 75,000 clones, 79% seen once. The specimen was peripheral blood. The receptor source for this set is a man aged 55 to 70 with active or convalescent COVID-19. Both conserved end residues are part of each CDR3. D genes are given only for firm matches. The size field is filled for only some rows; it gives once, few, many or a size class.

d_call	j_call	clone_size	v_call	cdr3_aa	cdr3_nt
TRBD1	TRBJ1-4	.	TRBV4-2	CASSQDLGQGFTNEKLFF	TGTGCCAGCAGCCAAGATTTGGGACAGGGGTTTACTAATGAAAAACTGTTTTTT
TRBD1	TRBJ2-5	.	TRBV5-1	CASSVGGAFRETQYF	TGCGCCAGCAGCGTAGGGGGCGCGTTTCGAGAGACCCAGTACTTC
TRBD1	TRBJ1-2	many	TRBV7-8	CASSFRTGSYGYTF	TGTGCCAGCAGCTTTAGGACAGGGAGCTATGGCTACACCTTC
TRBD1	TRBJ1-2	.	TRBV2	CASSGWTGWGYTF	TGTGCCAGCAGTGGCTGGACAGGGTGGGGCTACACCTTC
TRBD1	TRBJ1-1	.	TRBV30	CAWKNPPGQGLSTEAFF	TGTGCCTGGAAAAACCCCCCGGGACAGGGTTTATCCACTGAAGCTTTCTTT
TRBD1	TRBJ1-5	.	TRBV19	CASSGTGGRQPQHF	TGTGCCAGTAGTGGGACAGGGGGCAGGCAGCCCCAGCATTTT
.	TRBJ1-5	.	TRBV3-1/TRBV3-2	CASSGDRFQPQHF	TGTGCCAGCAGCGGTGACAGGTTTCAGCCCCAGCATTTT
TRBD1	TRBJ1-5	.	TRBV19	CASSIVGQGFAQPQHF	TGTGCCAGTAGTATAGTGGGACAGGGGTTTGCACAGCCCCAGCATTTT
TRBD1	TRBJ1-1	.	TRBV5-6	CASSLGTGALNTEAFF	TGTGCCAGCAGCTTGGGGACAGGGGCTTTGAACACTGAAGCTTTCTTT
TRBD1	TRBJ2-3	.	TRBV24-1	CATSDATGPTGTQYF	TGTGCCACCAGTGATGCGACAGGGCCAACCGGTACGCAGTATTTT
.	TRBJ1-4	.	TRBV4-2	CASSQPGFSGEKLFF	TGTGCCAGCAGCCAACCGGGCTTTTCAGGGGAAAAACTGTTTTTT
.	TRBJ1-2	.	TRBV20-1	CSASATEVRRGYTF	TGCAGTGCTAGTGCCACAGAAGTTCGGCGAGGCTACACCTTC
TRBD1	TRBJ2-2	once	TRBV7-3	CASSSRGTTNTGELFF	TGTGCCAGCAGCTCCAGGGGGACAACGAACACCGGGGAGCTGTTTTTT
TRBD1	TRBJ2-5	.	TRBV25-1	CASMWTGGARETQYF	TGTGCCAGCATGTGGACAGGGGGGGCGCGAGAGACCCAGTACTTC
.	TRBJ1-1	few	TRBV14	CASSPHRNRNTEAFF	TGTGCCAGCAGCCCCCACAGGAACAGGAACACTGAAGCTTTCTTT
TRBD2	TRBJ2-3	once	TRBV5-3	CARSLNVSGGLRTDTQYF	TGTGCCAGAAGCTTGAATGTTAGCGGGGGCTTACGGACAGATACGCAGTATTTT